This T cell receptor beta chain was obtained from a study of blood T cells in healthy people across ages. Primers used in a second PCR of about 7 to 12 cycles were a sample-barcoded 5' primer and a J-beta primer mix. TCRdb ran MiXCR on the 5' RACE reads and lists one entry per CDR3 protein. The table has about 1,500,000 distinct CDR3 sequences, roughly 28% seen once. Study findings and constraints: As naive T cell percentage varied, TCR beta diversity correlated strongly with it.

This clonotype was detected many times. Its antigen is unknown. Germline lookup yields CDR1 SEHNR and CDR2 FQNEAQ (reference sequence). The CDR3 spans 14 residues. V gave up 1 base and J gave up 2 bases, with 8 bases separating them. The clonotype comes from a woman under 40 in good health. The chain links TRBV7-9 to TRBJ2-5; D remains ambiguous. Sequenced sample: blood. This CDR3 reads CASSLGTHQETQYF. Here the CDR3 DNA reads TGTGCCAGCAGCTTAGGGACGCATCAAGAGACCCAGTACTTC.